These 30 T cell receptor beta chains originate from one sample sequenced in a study of blood T cell repertoires in COVID-19. Assay used: immunoSEQ multiplex PCR; TCRdb lists only in-frame clones, some missing. The sample consists of roughly 100,000 clones, roughly 80% of them appearing once. The sequenced sample consisted of peripheral blood. These TCRs come from a woman of 80 years or more with acute or convalescent COVID-19.

The rearrangement links TRBV7-9 to TRBJ1-6; 7 positions match TRBD1. The trim removed 11 bases at V and 7 bases at J, leaving 8 bases unmatched. Germline lookup yields CDR1 SEHNR and CDR2 FQNEAQ (reference sequence). The CDR3 runs to 13 residues. CDR3 sequence: CAGTGTENSPLHF. CDR3 DNA sequence: TGTGCCGGAACCGGGACAGAAAATTCACCCCTCCACTTT.

The chain recombines TRBV7-9 with TRBJ2-5, with D maybe TRBD2 (6 bases). There are 14 residues in the CDR3. CDR1 is SEHNR and CDR2 is FQNEAQ in the germline V gene (reference sequence). Trimming stripped 3 bases from V and 1 base from J, with 9 bases between. Here the CDR3 DNA reads TGTGCCAGCAGCTTTAGCGGAAGCCAAGAGACCCAGTACTTC. Translation: CASSFSGSQETQYF.

The CDR3 bases are TGTGCCAGCAAAGACAGCTATGGCTACACCTTC. It specifies CASKDSYGYTF. V and J are TRBV28 and TRBJ1-2; maybe TRBD1 (5 bases). The CDR3 is 11 amino acids. Trimming took off 7 bases at V and 4 bases at J, with 7 bases between the two ends. Germline V gene data show CDR1 as MDHEN and CDR2 as SYDVKM.

The rearrangement joins TRBV11-3 to TRBJ2-5; D might be TRBD1 (6 bases). The germline gives CDR1 SGHNT, CDR2 YENEEA. The CDR3 has 12 amino acids. The V end was cut by 5 bases, the J end by 8 bases, with 12 bases between. The CDR3 DNA sequence: TGTGCCAGCAGCCCCCAACAGGGCACCCAGTACTTC. This encodes CASSPQQGTQYF. Based on the CDR3 plus reference TRBV11-3 and TRBJ2-5, the full variable domain is EAGVVQSPRYKIIEKKQPVAFWCNPISGHNTLYWYLQNLGQGPELLIRYENEEAVDDSQLPKDRFSAERLKGVDSTLKIQPAELGDSAVYLCASSPQQGTQYFGPGTRLLVL.

The gene calls are TRBV20-1 and TRBJ2-1; TRBD2 matches at 12 bases. Germline V CDR1 and CDR2: DFQATT, SNEGSKA (reference sequence). The CDR3 covers 14 residues. V trimming: 3 bases; J trimming: 8 bases; junction bases outside the gene matches: 5. CDR3 protein: CSASRTSGNHEQFF. The DNA for the CDR3 is TGCAGTGCTAGTCGGACTAGCGGGAACCATGAGCAGTTCTTC.

This rearrangement joins TRBV7-6 to TRBJ2-3; D perhaps matches TRBD2 (5 bases). The CDR3 loop spans 15 amino acids. V was cut by 1 base and J by 2 bases, with 10 bases left in between. The V gene's germline CDR1 is SGHVS and CDR2 FNYEAQ. CDR3 nucleotide sequence: TGTGCCAGCAGCTTAGTTGGCGGGCACACAGATACGCAGTATTTT. Its translation: CASSLVGGHTDTQYF.

This clone was counted only a few times. V gene TRBV7-9 combines with J gene TRBJ2-7; a weak D match, TRBD1 (5 bases). Per germline, CDR1 SEHNR and CDR2 FQNEAQ (reference sequence). The CDR3 loop spans 12 amino acids. V was shortened by 6 bases and J by 7 bases, with 13 bases between the two germline ends. The CDR3 here is CASSLTEWEQYF. Here the CDR3 DNA reads TGTGCCAGCAGTCTGACAGAGTGGGAGCAGTACTTC.

With respect to this clone: The junction differs from germline at one of its ends, possibly a read error. The chain links TRBV28 to TRBJ2-1, with TRBD2 matching 11 bases. The CDR3 covers 12 residues. The germline V gene has CDR1 MDHEN and CDR2 SYDVKM. CDR3 in DNA: TGTGCCAGCAGCATCCGACTAGCGGGAATGCTCTTC. Protein product: CASSIRLAGMLF.

The rearrangement joins TRBV21-1 to TRBJ2-1; the DNA was not compared with TRBD1, the D call given in the table. TRBV21-1 is shown as a pseudogene. The CDR3 covers 15 residues. The CDR3 nucleotides are TGTGCCAGCAGCAAAGGGGGCCTCTACCGCGATGAGCAGTTCTTC. Residues: CASSKGGLYRDEQFF.

This clone appeared many times. V and J are TRBV7-6 and TRBJ2-7; D ambiguous. The germline V gene has CDR1 SGHVS and CDR2 FNYEAQ. V lost 3 bases to trimming and J lost 4 bases, with 16 bases between them. The CDR3 extends over 15 amino acids. This chain's CDR3 is CASSFTGSSQYEQYF. The CDR3, as DNA: TGTGCCAGCAGCTTCACCGGGTCGTCCCAATACGAGCAGTACTTC.

The rearrangement uses TRBV2 and TRBJ1-2; 8 positions match TRBD1. Trimming took 4 bases from V and 7 from J; bases not matched to a gene: 8. There are 14 residues in the CDR3. Germline V lookup: CDR1 SNHLY, CDR2 FYNNEI. CDR3 loop: CASSVRQGASGYTF. The CDR3 coding sequence is TGTGCCAGCAGTGTCAGGCAGGGGGCGTCTGGCTACACCTTC.

The chain couples TRBV4-2 to TRBJ2-7; 8 bases match TRBD1. CDR1 is LGHNA and CDR2 is YNFKEQ in the germline V gene. CDR3 length: 15 residues. The V gene end was trimmed by 4 bases and the J gene end by 3 bases; junction bases not matched to a gene: 8. This CDR3 is CASSPDTGGDYEQYF. CDR3 nucleotide sequence: TGTGCCAGCAGCCCTGATACAGGGGGAGACTACGAGCAGTACTTC.

This chain uses TRBV27 with TRBJ2-3, with 14 bases aligning to TRBD2. Germline V CDR1 and CDR2: MNHEY, SMNVEV (reference sequence). Trimming cost V 5 bases and J 3 bases; bases outside gene matches: 13. The CDR3 has 19 residues. The CDR3 loop reads CASSKNPGLAGVNTDTQYF. The CDR3 region has the DNA TGTGCCAGCAGTAAGAATCCGGGACTAGCGGGAGTGAATACAGATACGCAGTATTTT.

V is TRBV18 and J is TRBJ2-5; D is unresolved. V lost 2 bases to trimming and J lost 3 bases, with 10 bases between them. This CDR3 comprises 14 residues. From germline, CDR1 is KGHSH and CDR2 LQKENI. This chain's CDR3 is CASSPVVVEETQYF. Here the CDR3 DNA reads TGTGCCAGCTCACCAGTAGTGGTCGAAGAGACCCAGTACTTC. Full variable domain (outside the CDR3, taken from reference TRBV18 and TRBJ2-5): NAGVMQNPRHLVRRRGQEARLRCSPMKGHSHVYWYRQLPEEGLKFMVYLQKENIIDESGMPKERFSAEFPKEGPSILRIQQVVRGDSAAYFCASSPVVVEETQYFGPGTRLLVL.

The CDR3 region is CASSLQREGGEQFF. In nucleotides, the CDR3 is TGTGCCAGCAGCTTGCAGCGGGAGGGCGGGGAGCAGTTCTTC. J is TRBJ2-1 and V is TRBV7-2; 10 nucleotides match TRBD2. The V gene end was trimmed by 3 bases and the J gene end by 10 bases; junction bases not matched to a gene: 6. The CDR3 is 14 amino acids. CDR1 SGHTA and CDR2 FQGNSA come from the germline V gene.

This sequence joins TRBV24-1 and TRBJ2-7; 9 bases line up with TRBD1. Germline V gene sequence: CDR1 KGHDR, CDR2 SFDVKD. This CDR3 comprises 15 residues. Trimming took 4 bases from V and 3 from J; bases not matched to a gene: 6. CDR3 in DNA: TGTGCCACCAGTGAGGACGGGACAGGGCGCTACGAGCAGTACTTC. As protein: CATSEDGTGRYEQYF.

The chain links TRBV27 to TRBJ2-7, with D possibly TRBD1 on 6 matching bases. Trimming cost V 2 bases and J 9 bases, with 11 bases left between them. Per the germline V gene, CDR1 is MNHEY and CDR2 is SMNVEV (reference sequence). This CDR3 region has 12 residues. This chain's CDR3 is CASSLQGSVQYF. The CDR3 nucleotides read TGTGCCAGCAGTTTACAGGGGAGTGTGCAGTACTTC.

The chain recombines TRBV9 with TRBJ2-6, with 7 bases that match TRBD1. Per germline, CDR1 SGDLS and CDR2 YYNGEE. The CDR3 is made up of 18 amino acids. J lost 0 bases, V lost 4 bases, and 10 bases had no gene match. CDR3 coding DNA: TGTGCCAGCAGCCCCCGACAGGGTCAAGGCTCTGGGGCCAACGTCCTGACTTTC. Translation: CASSPRQGQGSGANVLTF.

In its sample, this clone was seen once. The chain is built from TRBV10-3 and TRBJ2-7; 8 bases match TRBD1. Germline CDR1 and CDR2: ENHRY and SYGVKD. The CDR3 has 14 residues. The J segment lost 3 bases and the V segment lost 6 bases, leaving 7 bases of the junction unmatched. This chain's CDR3 is CAISSGQVGYEQYF. The DNA for the CDR3 is TGTGCCATCAGCTCGGGACAGGTAGGCTACGAGCAGTACTTC.

The chain joins TRBV27 to TRBJ2-1; 9 positions match TRBD2. CDR1 is MNHEY and CDR2 is SMNVEV in the germline V gene (reference sequence). V shed 3 bases and J 2 bases; nucleotides not matched to a gene: 5. This CDR3 region has 16 residues. The CDR3 bases are TGTGCCAGCAGTTTCGGCGGGAGGGTCCCCTACAATGAGCAGTTCTTC. Amino acid sequence: CASSFGGRVPYNEQFF.

The chain recombines TRBV15 with TRBJ2-3; D perhaps matches TRBD2 (5 bases). In germline, CDR1 is LNHNV, CDR2 YYDKDF (reference sequence). Trimming left V 0 bases short and J 2 bases short, with 15 bases between. This CDR3 region has 17 residues. The CDR3 spells CATSREGALATTDTQYF. Written as DNA, the CDR3 is TGTGCCACCAGCAGAGAGGGAGCATTGGCGACCACAGATACGCAGTATTTT. Variable domain in full (rest from reference TRBV15 and TRBJ2-3): DAMVIQNPRYQVTQFGKPVTLSCSQTLNHNVMYWYQQKSSQAPKLLFHYYDKDFNNEADTPDNFQSRRPNTSFCFLDIRSPGLGDTAMYLCATSREGALATTDTQYFGPGTRLTVL.

The V call is TRBV29-1, the J call TRBJ2-1, with TRBD2 identical over 10 bases. The V and J ends lost 1 base and 6 bases, in that order; junction bases with no gene match: 12. CDR3 length: 17 amino acids. Germline CDR1 reads SQVTM; CDR2 reads ANQGSEA. The CDR3 DNA is TGCAGCGTTGAAGCGGTGCGTAGCGGGAGGCCAGTCAATGAGCAGTTCTTC. This gives the protein CSVEAVRSGRPVNEQFF.

The chain employs TRBV6-5 and TRBJ1-2; 8 nucleotides line up with TRBD1. CDR1 and CDR2 from the germline V gene are MNHEY and SVGAGI. The CDR3 contains 15 residues. V shed 2 bases, J shed 5 bases, and the junction held 7 bases outside the gene matches. In DNA, the CDR3 is TGTGCCAGCAGTTACAGAGACAGGGGAGGATATGGCTACACCTTC. Translation gives CASSYRDRGGYGYTF.

For the CDR3, the DNA is TGTGCCAGTCAGAGACAGGGGGCGAGGGATTCACCCCTCCACTTT. Residues: CASQRQGARDSPLHF. V usage is TRBV19 and J usage is TRBJ1-6; 10 bases map to TRBD1. The germline V gene encodes CDR1 LNHDA and CDR2 SQIVND (reference sequence). V was clipped by 8 bases and J by 8 bases; unmatched bases: 9. CDR3 length equals 15 residues.

The chain employs TRBV6-5 and TRBJ2-2; 8 bases are a match to TRBD2. Trimming removed 5 bases from V and 6 bases from J; junction bases left unmatched: 2. From germline, CDR1 is MNHEY and CDR2 SVGAGI. This CDR3 comprises 13 residues. CDR3 in amino acids: CASSLGGAGELFF. The CDR3 nucleotides are TGTGCCAGCAGTCTCGGGGGGGCCGGGGAGCTGTTTTTT.

This chain joins TRBV10-2 and TRBJ1-1; D not resolved. The germline gives CDR1 WSHSY, CDR2 SAAADI. V gave up 2 bases and J gave up 4 bases, with 11 bases separating them. The CDR3 is 14 amino acids. CDR3 coding DNA: TGCGCCAGCAGTGAGGAGGTCTCCTCCACTGAAGCTTTCTTT. Its protein product is CASSEEVSSTEAFF.

The V call is TRBV13, the J call TRBJ2-3; 7 nucleotides line up with TRBD1. V lost 1 base, J lost 0 bases, and 7 bases stayed unmatched. CDR3 length: 17 amino acids. Germline CDR1 is PRHDT and CDR2 is FYEKMQ (reference sequence). The CDR3 region has the DNA TGTGCCAGCAGCTTAGACCCCAGGGACAGAAGCACAGATACGCAGTATTTT. Amino acid sequence: CASSLDPRDRSTDTQYF.

The rearrangement uses TRBV6-1 and TRBJ1-5, with D uncertain. Germline loops: CDR1 MNHNS, CDR2 SASEGT. The CDR3 contains 14 residues. Trimming removed 1 base from V and 7 bases from J, with 11 bases in between. This CDR3 reads CASSEGGGGQPQHF. As DNA, the CDR3 is TGTGCCAGCAGTGAAGGAGGAGGCGGGCAGCCCCAGCATTTT.

This clone was recorded a few times. This chain uses TRBV5-1 with TRBJ2-7, with TRBD1 identical over 8 bases. The V gene end was trimmed by 9 bases and the J gene end by 4 bases; junction bases not matched to a gene: 9. Germline lookup yields CDR1 SGHRS and CDR2 YFSETQ. This CDR3 is 13 amino acids long. The CDR3 coding sequence is TGCGCCAACCCGACAGGGGCACCTTACGAGCAGTACGTC. Translation gives CANPTGAPYEQYV.

The chain joins TRBV30 to TRBJ1-2, with 8 bases matching TRBD1. Germline CDR1 GTSNPN, CDR2 SVGIG (reference sequence). CDR3 length: 14 residues. The CDR3 loop reads CAERRQGRLYGYTF. The CDR3 DNA is TGTGCGGAACGGCGACAGGGGCGCCTCTATGGCTACACCTTC.